One sample yielded the 7 T cell receptor beta chains listed below, sequenced in a study of somatic mutations in cytotoxic T cells in rheumatoid arthritis. Libraries were prepared by immunoSEQ multiplex PCR; TCRdb keeps only in-frame clonotypes and omits some of them. The top ten hold roughly 12% of the sample, which has under 15,000 clones, roughly 74% seen once. Input material: CD8+ T cells sorted from blood. These receptors originate from a woman aged 35 to 49 in good health.

The chain uses TRBV6-1 and TRBJ1-6; D unclear. Germline V lookup: CDR1 MNHNS, CDR2 SASEGT. The CDR3 has 12 residues. The V end was cut by 4 bases, the J end by 6 bases, with 4 bases between. DNA of the CDR3: TGTGCCAGCAGTGTCCGTAATTCACCCCTCCACTTT. This sequence encodes CASSVRNSPLHF.

This clone was seen more than once but under ten times. The chain carries TRBV7-9 and TRBJ1-4; 10 bases fit TRBD1. With V trimmed by 6 bases and J by 0 bases, 10 bases remained unmatched. The CDR3 length is 18 residues. The germline V gene has CDR1 SEHNR and CDR2 FQNEAQ (reference sequence). The CDR3 coding sequence is TGTGCCAGCAGTCCTAGGACAGGGGGAGAGTCAACTAATGAAAAACTGTTTTTT. This encodes CASSPRTGGESTNEKLFF.

The chain carries TRBV6-5 and TRBJ1-2, with D possibly TRBD1 on 5 matching bases. The CDR3 is 14 residues long. Germline values: CDR1 MNHEY, CDR2 SVGAGI. With 2 bases removed from V and 2 bases from J, the gap between germline ends came to 9 bases. The CDR3 DNA follows: TGTGCCAGCAGTTACCGGGGGGAAAACTATGGCTACACCTTC. It yields the protein CASSYRGENYGYTF.

The chain has TRBV29-1 and TRBJ2-3, with TRBD2 matching over 8 bases. Looked up from germline, CDR1 is SQVTM and CDR2 is ANQGSEA. This CDR3 has 18 amino acids. Trimming at V came to 2 bases and at J to 0 bases, leaving 13 bases not matched to a gene. The chain's CDR3 is CSVEFPTSAKISTDTQYF. The CDR3 region has the DNA TGCAGCGTTGAATTTCCGACTAGCGCGAAAATTAGCACAGATACGCAGTATTTT.

The chain couples TRBV2 to TRBJ2-1, with TRBD2 as a possible D gene (5 bases). The germline V gene has CDR1 SNHLY and CDR2 FYNNEI. The CDR3 spans 14 residues. V lost 7 bases and J 0 bases, leaving 10 bases between the germline ends. CDR3 in amino acids: CASKDSLSYNEQFF. DNA of the CDR3: TGTGCCAGCAAGGACTCCCTCTCCTACAATGAGCAGTTCTTC.

V gene TRBV14 combines with J gene TRBJ1-2; D is uncertain. V was trimmed by 2 bases and J by 4 bases, leaving 11 bases between them. Germline lookup yields CDR1 SGHDN and CDR2 FVKESK. CDR3 size: 14 residues. The CDR3 loop is CASSQSGLAYGYTF. The CDR3 DNA follows: TGTGCCAGCAGCCAATCCGGGCTCGCCTATGGCTACACCTTC.

V usage is TRBV19 and J usage is TRBJ2-1; 8 nucleotides match TRBD2. This CDR3 spans 19 amino acids. The V gene's germline CDR1 is LNHDA and CDR2 SQIVND (reference sequence). V dropped 0 bases and J dropped 9; count of bases not matched to a gene: 19. The CDR3 sequence is CASSIEQRGPEGRVGEQFF. The CDR3 nucleotides are TGTGCCAGTAGTATAGAACAGCGGGGGCCCGAGGGAAGGGTCGGTGAGCAGTTCTTC.